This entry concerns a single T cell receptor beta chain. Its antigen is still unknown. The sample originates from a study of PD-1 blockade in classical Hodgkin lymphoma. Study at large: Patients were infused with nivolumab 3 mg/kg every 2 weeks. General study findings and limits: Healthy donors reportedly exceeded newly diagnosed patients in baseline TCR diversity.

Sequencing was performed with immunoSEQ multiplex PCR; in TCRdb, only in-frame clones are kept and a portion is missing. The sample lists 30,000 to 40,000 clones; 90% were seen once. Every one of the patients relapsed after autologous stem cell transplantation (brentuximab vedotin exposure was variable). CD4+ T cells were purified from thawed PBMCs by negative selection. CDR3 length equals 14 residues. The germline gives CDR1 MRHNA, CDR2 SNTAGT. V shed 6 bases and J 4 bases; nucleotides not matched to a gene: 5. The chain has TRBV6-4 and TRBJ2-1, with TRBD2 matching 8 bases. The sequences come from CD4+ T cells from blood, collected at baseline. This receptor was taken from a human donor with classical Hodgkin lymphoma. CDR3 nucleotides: TGTGCCAGCAGGCCGGGAGGGCCGTACAATGAGCAGTTCTTC. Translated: CASRPGGPYNEQFF.